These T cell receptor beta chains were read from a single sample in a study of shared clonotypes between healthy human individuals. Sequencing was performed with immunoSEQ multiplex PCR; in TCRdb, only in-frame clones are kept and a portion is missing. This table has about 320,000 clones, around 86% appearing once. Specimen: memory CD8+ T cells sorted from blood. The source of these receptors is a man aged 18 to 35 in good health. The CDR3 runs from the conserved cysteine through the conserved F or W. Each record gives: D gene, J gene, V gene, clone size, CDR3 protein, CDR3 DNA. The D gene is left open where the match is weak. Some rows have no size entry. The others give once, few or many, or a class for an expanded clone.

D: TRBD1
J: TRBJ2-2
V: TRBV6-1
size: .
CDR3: CASSITGGVGGELFF
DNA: TGTGCCAGCAGTATTACAGGGGGCGTTGGCGGGGAGCTGTTTTTT

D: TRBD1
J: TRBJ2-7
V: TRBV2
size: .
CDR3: CASSGTGSYEQYF
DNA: TGTGCCAGTTCCGGGACAGGGTCTTACGAGCAGTACTTC

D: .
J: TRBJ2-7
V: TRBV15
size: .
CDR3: CATSPVGGPHRYEQYF
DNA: TGTGCCACCAGCCCAGTCGGGGGACCCCACCGATACGAGCAGTACTTC

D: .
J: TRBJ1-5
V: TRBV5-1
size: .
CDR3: CASSLGPQGRRNQPQHF
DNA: TGCGCCAGCAGCTTGGGGCCGCAGGGGCGACGCAATCAGCCCCAGCATTTT

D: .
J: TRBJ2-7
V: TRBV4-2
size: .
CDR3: CASSQGIGSSYEQYF
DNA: TGTGCCAGCAGCCAAGGGATCGGGAGCTCCTACGAGCAGTACTTC

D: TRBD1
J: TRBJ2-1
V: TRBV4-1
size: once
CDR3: CASSQGQGYNEQFF
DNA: TGCGCCAGCAGCCAAGGACAGGGGTACAATGAGCAGTTCTTC

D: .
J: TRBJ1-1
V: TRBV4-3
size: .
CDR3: CASSQDLEGPAFF
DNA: TGCGCCAGCAGCCAAGATTTAGAGGGGCCGGCTTTCTTT

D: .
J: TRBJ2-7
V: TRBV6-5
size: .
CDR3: CASSLGRTYEQYF
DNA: TGTGCCAGCAGTTTGGGCAGAACCTACGAGCAGTACTTC

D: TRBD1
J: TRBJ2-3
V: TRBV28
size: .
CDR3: CASSLYRGQITDTQYF
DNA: TGTGCCAGCAGTTTATACAGGGGCCAAATCACAGATACGCAGTATTTT

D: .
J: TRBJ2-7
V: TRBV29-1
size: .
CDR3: CSVMGGPHYEQYF
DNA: TGCAGCGTTATGGGGGGGCCCCACTACGAGCAGTACTTC

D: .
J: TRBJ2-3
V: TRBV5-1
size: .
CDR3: CASSLAQGVEDTQYF
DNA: TGCGCCAGCAGCTTGGCTCAGGGTGTCGAGGATACGCAGTATTTT

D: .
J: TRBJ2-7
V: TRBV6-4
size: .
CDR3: CASYGVPKTYEQYF
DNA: TGTGCCAGCTATGGGGTGCCGAAGACCTACGAGCAGTACTTC

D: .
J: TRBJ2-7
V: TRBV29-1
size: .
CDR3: CSAGWDYEQYF
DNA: TGCAGCGCTGGATGGGACTACGAGCAGTACTTC

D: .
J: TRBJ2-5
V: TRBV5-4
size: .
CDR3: CATGYLQETQYF
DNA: TGTGCCACGGGATACCTTCAAGAGACCCAGTACTTC

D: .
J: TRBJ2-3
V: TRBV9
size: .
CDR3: CASSVWATDTQYF
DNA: TGTGCCAGCAGCGTATGGGCCACAGATACGCAGTATTTT

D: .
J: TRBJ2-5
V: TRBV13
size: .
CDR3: CASSPRGGEQETQYF
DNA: TGTGCCAGCAGTCCTCGAGGGGGAGAACAAGAGACCCAGTACTTC

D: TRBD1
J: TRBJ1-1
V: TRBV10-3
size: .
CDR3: CATWDSVNTEAFF
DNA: TGTGCCACCTGGGACAGCGTGAACACTGAAGCTTTCTTT

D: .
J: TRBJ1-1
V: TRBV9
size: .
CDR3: CASSVGGSTEAFF
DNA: TGTGCCAGCAGCGTCGGGGGGAGCACTGAAGCTTTCTTT

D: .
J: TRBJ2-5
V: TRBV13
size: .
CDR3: CASSSLLIQETQYF
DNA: TGTGCCAGCAGCTCACTCCTCATCCAAGAGACCCAGTACTTC

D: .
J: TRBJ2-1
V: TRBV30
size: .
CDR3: CAWQGGYNEQFF
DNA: TGTGCCTGGCAAGGGGGTTACAATGAGCAGTTCTTC

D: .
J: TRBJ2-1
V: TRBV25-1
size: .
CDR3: CASRDSTYNEQFF
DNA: TGTGCCAGCAGGGACAGCACCTACAATGAGCAGTTCTTC

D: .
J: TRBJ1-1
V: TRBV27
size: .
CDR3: CASSFARKNTEAFF
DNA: TGTGCCAGCAGTTTCGCACGGAAGAACACTGAAGCTTTCTTT

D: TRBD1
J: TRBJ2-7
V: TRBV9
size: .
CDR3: CASSEGQGAPYEQYF
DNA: TGTGCCAGCAGCGAGGGGCAGGGGGCTCCCTACGAGCAGTACTTC

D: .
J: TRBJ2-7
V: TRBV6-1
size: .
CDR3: CASSTAGSYEQYF
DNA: TGTGCCAGCAGTACCGCAGGGTCCTACGAGCAGTACTTC

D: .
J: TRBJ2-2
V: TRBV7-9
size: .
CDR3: CASSPGFEGTGELFF
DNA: TGTGCCAGCAGCCCCGGGTTTGAGGGCACCGGGGAGCTGTTTTTT

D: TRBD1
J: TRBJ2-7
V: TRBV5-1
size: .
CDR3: CASSQRQGYEQYF
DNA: TGCGCCAGCAGCCAGAGACAGGGCTACGAGCAGTACTTC

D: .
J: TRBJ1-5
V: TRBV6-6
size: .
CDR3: CASYPHGGQPQHF
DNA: TGTGCCAGTTACCCGCACGGGGGCCAGCCCCAGCATTTT